Below, one TCR beta chain is given with its context. Its antigen is not identified. The sample is drawn from a study of identifying expanded T cells in peripheral blood. TCRdb's copy holds only in-frame clones and misses some; the assay was immunoSEQ multiplex PCR. The repertoire holds about 130,000 clones, with less than 90% as singletons. Healthy donors had no documented immune events, such as infections, while sampled. Germline assignment: CDR1 LNHDA and CDR2 SQIVND (reference sequence). The CDR3 extends over 17 amino acids. With 2 bases clipped from V and 0 bases from J, the junction kept 4 bases outside the gene matches. The study's findings and limits: Technical replicates showed roughly 1.2 changed clones; approximately 2 weeks roughly 16; four weeks 19. Variance in clone template counts between approximately 2-week samples significantly increased with total template count across all healthy donors.

This sequence was found in a person between 18 and 70 years old in good health. This rearrangement joins TRBV19 to TRBJ1-5, with 10 positions matching TRBD1. The sample was blood. CDR3 sequence reads: CASSIRQGASSNQPQHF. In DNA, the CDR3 is TGTGCCAGTAGTATACGACAGGGGGCGAGTAGCAATCAGCCCCAGCATTTT.